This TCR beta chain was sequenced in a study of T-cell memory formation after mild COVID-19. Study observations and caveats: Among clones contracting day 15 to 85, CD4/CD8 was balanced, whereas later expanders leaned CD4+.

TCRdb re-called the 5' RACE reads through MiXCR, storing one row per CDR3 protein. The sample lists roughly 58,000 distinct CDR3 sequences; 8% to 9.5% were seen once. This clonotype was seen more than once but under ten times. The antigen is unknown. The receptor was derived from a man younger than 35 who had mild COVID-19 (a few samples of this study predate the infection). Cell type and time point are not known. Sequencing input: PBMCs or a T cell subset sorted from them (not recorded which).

The CDR3 sequence is CASSPLVAGGPADTQYF. The CDR3 nucleotides are TGCGCCAGCAGCCCCCTGGTAGCGGGGGGGCCGGCAGATACGCAGTATTTT. V and J are TRBV4-3 and TRBJ2-3; 11 nucleotides line up with TRBD2. The CDR3 is 17 amino acids. J was trimmed by 4 bases and V by 4 bases; bases with no gene match: 10. Per germline, CDR1 LGHNA and CDR2 YSLEER.